The 31 T cell receptor beta chains given below trace back to one sample, sequenced in a study of metastatic and nonmetastatic thyroid tumors. Thyroid surgery was performed in patients who had received no treatment beforehand. TCRdb used MiXCR to call clones anew from the PCR reads. The sample lists 19,000 or so clones; roughly 26% were seen once. Sequencing input: tumor tissue. The receptors stem from a female donor with papillary thyroid cancer or a benign thyroid nodule (not recorded which). Some clones in this sample may be carry-over from other donors' samples.

This clone was picked up many times. The CDR3 loop reads CASSLDFYNSPLHF. The CDR3 DNA reads TGTGCCAGCAGCTTGGACTTCTATAATTCACCCCTCCACTTT. V gene TRBV6-1 combines with J gene TRBJ1-6; D is uncertain. Germline V lookup: CDR1 MNHNS, CDR2 SASEGT. The CDR3 sequence is 14 residues long. The V gene lost 6 bases and the J gene lost 3 bases, with 9 bases spanning the gap.

This clone was observed many times. The chain employs TRBV20-1 and TRBJ2-3, with 15 bases that match TRBD2. Trimming cost V 7 bases and J 0 bases; bases outside gene matches: 5. Germline assignment: CDR1 DFQATT and CDR2 SNEGSKA (reference sequence). The CDR3 loop spans 16 amino acids. The CDR3 coding sequence is TGCAGTGTCGGGACTAGCGGGAGGACTAGCACAGATACGCAGTATTTT. Protein: CSVGTSGRTSTDTQYF.

With regard to this clone: Just one base apart from a much larger clone, this may be a read error. The rearrangement joins TRBV5-4 to TRBJ2-7; D might be TRBD2 (5 bases). The germline CDR1 and CDR2 sequences are SGHNT and YYREEE (reference sequence). This CDR3 contains 14 residues. The ends were cut back, 4 bases at V and 6 bases at J, with 17 bases in the middle. CDR3 DNA sequence: TGTGCCAGCAGCCAAGGACCAGCGGCCAGCGAGCAGTACTTC. It specifies CASSQGPAASEQYF.

In its sample, this clone was seen a few times. V gene TRBV28 combines with J gene TRBJ1-2, with no clear D. The germline V gene encodes CDR1 MDHEN and CDR2 SYDVKM. CDR3 length: 13 residues. Trimming cost V 3 bases and J 4 bases, with 9 bases left between them. CDR3 sequence (DNA): TGTGCCAGCAGTTTTCGGGCCGCCTATGGCTACACCTTC. This encodes CASSFRAAYGYTF.

The chain carries TRBV7-2 and TRBJ1-2, with 7 nucleotides matching TRBD1. Per the germline V gene, CDR1 is SGHTA and CDR2 is FQGNSA. Trimming cost V 1 base and J 2 bases; bases outside gene matches: 1. CDR3 length equals 14 residues. The CDR3 region is CASSLETGNYGYTF. The CDR3 nucleotides are TGTGCCAGCAGCTTAGAGACAGGGAACTATGGCTACACCTTC. Filled out from reference TRBV7-2 and TRBJ1-2, the complete variable domain reads GAGVSQSPSNKVTEKGKDVELRCDPISGHTALYWYRQSLGQGLEFLIYFQGNSAPDKSGLPSDRFSAERTGGSVSTLTIQRTQQEDSAVYLCASSLETGNYGYTFGSGTRLTVV.

This clone has a handful of counts. The V gene is TRBV6-1, the J gene TRBJ1-5; the match to TRBD1 covers 8 bases. The ends lost 3 bases at V and 7 bases at J; junction bases unmatched: 11. The V gene's germline CDR1 is MNHNS and CDR2 SASEGT. The CDR3 has 16 residues. CDR3 sequence: CASSERDPRQGQPQHF. The CDR3 nucleotides are TGTGCCAGCAGTGAGCGTGACCCTAGACAGGGGCAGCCCCAGCATTTT.

This sequence joins TRBV30 and TRBJ2-6; D is unclear. This CDR3 region has 13 residues. The germline V gene encodes CDR1 GTSNPN and CDR2 SVGIG (reference sequence). The V and J ends lost 4 bases and 0 bases respectively, with 4 bases between them. CDR3 sequence (DNA): TGTGCCTGGATCCCCTCTGGGGCCAACGTCCTGACTTTC. Amino acid sequence: CAWIPSGANVLTF.

This clone has a count of ten or more. The chain has TRBV5-6 and TRBJ2-7, with 9 bases that match TRBD1. Trimming cost V 1 base and J 5 bases; bases outside gene matches: 4. This CDR3 comprises 14 residues. Germline-derived CDR1 and CDR2 are SGHDT and YYEEEE. CDR3 residues: CASSLRQGDDEQYF. For the CDR3, the DNA is TGTGCCAGCAGCTTGAGACAGGGGGACGACGAGCAGTACTTC.

This clone was detected many times. This chain links TRBV2 with TRBJ2-3; 12 nucleotides match TRBD2. The length of the CDR3 is 17 residues. Germline loops: CDR1 SNHLY, CDR2 FYNNEI. Unmatched junction bases numbered 7, after V lost 4 bases and J lost 2 bases. CDR3 nucleotides: TGTGCCAGCAGTGCCCGACTAGCGGGAGATTTCACAGATACGCAGTATTTT. Its translation: CASSARLAGDFTDTQYF.

This clone is medium-sized by share. This chain uses TRBV19 with TRBJ2-7; 10 bases line up with TRBD1. The V gene's germline CDR1 is LNHDA and CDR2 SQIVND (reference sequence). The CDR3 consists of 15 residues. V shed 3 bases and J 0 bases; nucleotides not matched to a gene: 2. The CDR3 loop is CASSIGTGVSYEQYF. For the CDR3, the DNA is TGTGCCAGTAGTATTGGGACAGGGGTCTCCTACGAGCAGTACTTC.

In this sample, this clone turned up many times. The chain joins TRBV15 to TRBJ2-3, with 11 positions matching TRBD2. V lost 0 bases and J lost 2; bases outside the gene matches: 7. CDR3 size: 18 residues. CDR1 and CDR2 from the germline V gene are LNHNV and YYDKDF (reference sequence). The CDR3 region has the DNA TGTGCCACCAGCAGAGATACACTAGCGGGAGCCCCCACAGATACGCAGTATTTT. This encodes CATSRDTLAGAPTDTQYF.

This clone was observed a single time. This may be a read error: a much more frequent sequence differs by one nucleotide. This chain connects TRBV7-8 to TRBJ1-6; 10 positions match TRBD1. With 5 bases clipped from V and 7 bases from J, the junction kept 11 bases outside the gene matches. The CDR3 runs to 17 residues. Germline-derived CDR1 and CDR2 are SGHVS and FQNEAQ. DNA of the CDR3: TGTGCCAGCAGCCAGCAGGGACAGGGGCCGGGGAATTCACCCCTCCACTTT. It yields the protein CASSQQGQGPGNSPLHF. The complete variable domain, with remaining parts taken from reference TRBV7-8 and TRBJ1-6, reads GAGVSQSPRYKVAKRGQDVALRCDPISGHVSLFWYQQALGQGPEFLTYFQNEAQLDKSGLPSDRFFAERPEGSVSTLKIQRTQQEDSAVYLCASSQQGQGPGNSPLHFGNGTRLTVT.

This chain joins TRBV20-1 and TRBJ2-7; TRBD2 agrees at 9 bases. Trimming took 0 bases from V and 2 from J; bases not matched to a gene: 5. The CDR3 is 15 residues long. Germline CDR1 and CDR2: DFQATT and SNEGSKA (reference sequence). Written as DNA, the CDR3 is TGCAGTGCTAGAGATGATCAGCGGGGGGCCTACGAGCAGTACTTC. Its translation: CSARDDQRGAYEQYF.

The V and J genes are TRBV20-1 and TRBJ2-7, with D perhaps matching TRBD1 or TRBD2 (5 bases each). Germline assignment: CDR1 DFQATT and CDR2 SNEGSKA (reference sequence). The length of the CDR3 is 14 residues. V gave up 3 bases and J gave up 6 bases, with 18 bases separating them. The CDR3 region is CSASSGTPSPEQYF. Here the CDR3 DNA reads TGCAGTGCTAGCTCTGGGACCCCCTCTCCCGAGCAGTACTTC.

This clone showed up just a few times. The rearrangement joins TRBV24-1 to TRBJ1-2; D remains ambiguous. The CDR3 runs to 16 residues. V was clipped by 6 bases and J by 9 bases, with 25 bases between them. Germline V gene lookup returns CDR1 KGHDR and CDR2 SFDVKD. CDR3 DNA sequence: TGTGCCACCAGTTATTCCCACCCCGGGGAGGGCCGCTGCTACACCTTC. Its protein product is CATSYSHPGEGRCYTF.

This clone was seen a handful of times. Here the CDR3 reads CASSETQEQYF. As DNA, the CDR3 is TGTGCCAGCAGTGAAACCCAAGAGCAGTACTTC. The J gene is TRBJ2-7, the V gene TRBV6-1, with unresolved D. V lost 2 bases, J lost 7 bases, and 6 bases lay in between. The germline gives CDR1 MNHNS, CDR2 SASEGT. The CDR3 totals 11 residues.

CDR3 amino acids: CASSLDGTANQPQHF. CDR3 in DNA: TGCGCCAGCAGCTTGGACGGGACAGCTAATCAGCCCCAGCATTTT. The J gene is TRBJ1-5, the V gene TRBV5-1, with 7 bases aligning to TRBD1. CDR1 and CDR2 from the germline V gene are SGHRS and YFSETQ. The CDR3 has 15 amino acids. J lost 4 bases, V lost 0 bases, and 4 bases had no gene match.

This clone is deemed medium-sized. This sequence joins TRBV6-1 and TRBJ1-1; D might be TRBD1 (5 bases). CDR1 is MNHNS, CDR2 SASEGT, per germline. The CDR3 is made up of 14 amino acids. V gave up 9 bases and J gave up 1 base, with 15 bases separating them. The CDR3 nucleotides read TGTGCCAGTTCGAGAGGGGCCCCGAACACTGAAGCTTTCTTT. Protein sequence: CASSRGAPNTEAFF.

This clone has more than one count but fewer than ten. A read error is possible here, since a much larger clone lies one base away. The CDR3 end shows no conserved phenylalanine or tryptophan, and so a read error is likely. This chain joins TRBV6-1 and TRBJ1-6, with D possibly being TRBD1 (6 bases). CDR1 is MNHNS, CDR2 SASEGT, per germline. V lost 6 bases to trimming and J lost 5 bases, with 14 bases between them. This CDR3 has 15 amino acids. The CDR3, as DNA: TGTGCCAGCAGACGGACAGTCGTCCATAATTCACCCCTCCACCTT. Translated: CASRRTVVHNSPLHL.

This clone was seen ten or more times. The V gene is TRBV29-1, the J gene TRBJ2-2, with D uncertain. Germline V CDR1 and CDR2: SQVTM, ANQGSEA. V lost 0 bases to trimming and J lost 7 bases, with 9 bases between them. There are 13 residues in the CDR3. The chain's CDR3 is CSVEEWAGGELFF. The CDR3 DNA sequence: TGCAGCGTTGAAGAGTGGGCTGGCGGGGAGCTGTTTTTT.

The V call is TRBV4-2, the J call TRBJ2-3; 13 bases are shared with TRBD2. With V trimmed by 4 bases and J by 3 bases, 4 bases remained unmatched. This CDR3 contains 16 residues. The germline V gene encodes CDR1 LGHNA and CDR2 YNFKEQ. The CDR3 here is CASSLLAGGPTDTQYF. CDR3 bases: TGTGCCAGCAGCCTACTAGCGGGAGGGCCAACAGATACGCAGTATTTT.

This clone was seen only a few times. At one end the junction does not follow the germline gene, possibly because of a read error. This chain links TRBV28 with TRBJ2-5, with D perhaps being TRBD1 or TRBD2 (5 bases each). The germline gives CDR1 MDHEN, CDR2 SYDVKM. The CDR3 spans 15 residues. DNA for the CDR3: TGTGCCAGCAGAATATCGGGGCACAGCCAAGAGAACCAGTACTTC. Encoded protein: CASRISGHSQENQYF.

The sample holds many counts of this clone. The chain carries TRBV19 and TRBJ2-7; D unclear. Trimming removed 2 bases from V and 4 bases from J, with 15 bases in between. The CDR3 has 15 residues. The germline CDR1 and CDR2 sequences are LNHDA and SQIVND (reference sequence). CDR3 nucleotide sequence: TGTGCCAGTAGTATAAGTCTAGTGGGCCCTTACGAGCAGTACTTC. This translates into CASSISLVGPYEQYF.

The rearrangement uses TRBV6-1 and TRBJ1-6, with D perhaps matching TRBD1 (5 bases). Germline CDR1 and CDR2: MNHNS and SASEGT. V lost 7 bases and J 3 bases, leaving 10 bases between the germline ends. The CDR3 is 14 amino acids. The CDR3 coding sequence is TGTGCCAGCAAACAGGTGATCTATAATTCACCCCTCCACTTT. It yields the protein CASKQVIYNSPLHF.

This clone was found many times. The chain couples TRBV10-3 to TRBJ1-2, with D hard to call. V was trimmed by 0 bases and J by 0 bases, leaving 8 bases between them. Germline V gene sequence: CDR1 ENHRY, CDR2 SYGVKD. This CDR3 contains 15 residues. The CDR3, as DNA: TGTGCCATCAGTGAGTCGGCCGATTCTAACTATGGCTACACCTTC. The encoded protein is CAISESADSNYGYTF.

This clone was observed many times. The chain uses TRBV5-1 and TRBJ2-7, with D hard to call. Germline loops: CDR1 SGHRS, CDR2 YFSETQ. The V end was cut by 2 bases, the J end by 0 bases, with 9 bases between. CDR3 length: 14 residues. The CDR3 loop is CASSFYGNSYEQYF. The CDR3 coding sequence is TGCGCCAGCAGCTTTTATGGTAACTCCTACGAGCAGTACTTC.

Comment on this clone: An end of the junction does not agree with germline; a read error may underlie this. J is TRBJ2-1 and V is TRBV7-2; D is possibly TRBD2 (6 bases). The CDR3 covers 15 residues. Germline V gene sequence: CDR1 SGHTA, CDR2 FQGNSA. The CDR3 spells CASSSGSASYNEHFF. The CDR3 DNA reads as TGTGCCAGCAGCTCCGGGAGTGCCTCCTACAATGAGCATTTCTTC.

This clone appeared many times. The rearrangement links TRBV7-6 to TRBJ1-1, with D hard to call. The V gene lost 1 base and the J gene lost 2 bases, with 5 bases spanning the gap. This CDR3 is 13 amino acids long. Germline lookup yields CDR1 SGHVS and CDR2 FNYEAQ. The CDR3 sequence: CASSLEVNTEAFF. The CDR3 DNA reads TGTGCCAGCAGCTTAGAGGTTAACACTGAAGCTTTCTTT.

This clone was picked up many times. The rearrangement links TRBV19 to TRBJ2-3, with 7 bases matching TRBD2. With V trimmed by 8 bases and J by 4 bases, 6 bases remained unmatched. Germline lookup yields CDR1 LNHDA and CDR2 SQIVND (reference sequence). This CDR3 comprises 13 residues. The CDR3 DNA sequence: TGTGCCAGTTTGGCGGGAGAACCAGATACGCAGTATTTT. Translated: CASLAGEPDTQYF. Full variable domain (missing parts from reference TRBV19 and TRBJ2-3): DGGITQSPKYLFRKEGQNVTLSCEQNLNHDAMYWYRQDPGQGLRLIYYSQIVNDFQKGDIAEGYSVSREKKESFPLTVTSAQKNPTAFYLCASLAGEPDTQYFGPGTRLTVL.

This chain links TRBV6-2 or TRBV6-3 with TRBJ1-1, with D maybe TRBD1 (5 bases). This CDR3 is 12 amino acids long. Germline assignment: CDR1 MNHEY and CDR2 SVGEGT. Trimming removed 7 bases from V and 7 bases from J, with 13 bases in between. The CDR3 region has the DNA TGTGCCAGCACTCTGCGGGACGGTGAAGCTTTCTTT. It specifies CASTLRDGEAFF.

By share of the sample, this clone is medium-sized. The chain links TRBV19 to TRBJ1-6; no definite D call. In germline, CDR1 is LNHDA, CDR2 SQIVND (reference sequence). This CDR3 is 14 amino acids long. V lost 7 bases and J 8 bases, leaving 15 bases between the germline ends. The CDR3 nucleotides read TGTGCCAGTACCTCCGCACCCGGGGATTCACCCCTCCACTTT. Its protein product is CASTSAPGDSPLHF.